This TCR beta chain was recovered during a study of Graves' ophthalmopathy and Graves' hyperthyroidism. Study-level results: The majority of expanded thyroid clonotypes above 0.001 frequency also occurred in blood.

V was clipped by 5 bases and J by 1 base, with 8 bases between them. Germline CDR1 reads LNHNV; CDR2 reads YYDKDF (reference sequence). CDR3 length: 13 amino acids. Ophthalmopathy donors showed moderate-to-severe activity, CAS ≥3, NOSPECS ≥4 and a duration under 3 months. A volume of around 9.5 ml of fresh peripheral blood supplied the PBMCs. Scientists amplified the TCR beta CDR3 regions from RNA transcripts. RT-PCR was first run with HTBI primers, then multiplex PCR in a second round. TCRdb re-derived calls from the multiplex PCR reads in MiXCR, one entry per CDR3 protein. The table has 500,000 to 800,000 distinct CDR3 sequences, about 40% seen once; the top ten hold more than 2.5%. This clonotype was found many times. The antigen remains unidentified.

The clonotype originates from an adult man with Graves' ophthalmopathy. The rearrangement links TRBV15 to TRBJ1-1; D is possibly TRBD1 (6 bases). Sequenced input: peripheral blood. The CDR3 loop reads CATSAGQNTEAFF. CDR3 sequence (DNA): TGTGCCACCAGCGCGGGACAGAACACTGAAGCTTTCTTT.